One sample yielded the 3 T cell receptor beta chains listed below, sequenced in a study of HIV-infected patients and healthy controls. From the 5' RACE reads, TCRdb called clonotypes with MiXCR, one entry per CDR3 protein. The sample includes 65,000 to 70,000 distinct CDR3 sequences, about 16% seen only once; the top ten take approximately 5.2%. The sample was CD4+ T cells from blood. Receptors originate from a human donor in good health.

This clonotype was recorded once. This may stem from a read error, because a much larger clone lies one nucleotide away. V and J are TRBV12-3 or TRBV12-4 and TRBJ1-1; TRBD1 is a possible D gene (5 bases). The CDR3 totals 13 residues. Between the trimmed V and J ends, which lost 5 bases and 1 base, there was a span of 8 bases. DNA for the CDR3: TGTGCCAGCAGTAGACAGAGGAACACTGAAGCTTTCTTT. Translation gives CASSRQRNTEAFF.

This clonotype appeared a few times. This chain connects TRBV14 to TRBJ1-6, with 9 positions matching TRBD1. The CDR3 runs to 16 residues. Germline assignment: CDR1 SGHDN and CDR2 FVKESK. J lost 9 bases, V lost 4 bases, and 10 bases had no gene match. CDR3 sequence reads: CASSPGTGLLSSPLHF. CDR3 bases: TGTGCCAGCAGCCCCGGGACAGGGCTTTTGAGTTCACCCCTCCACTTT.

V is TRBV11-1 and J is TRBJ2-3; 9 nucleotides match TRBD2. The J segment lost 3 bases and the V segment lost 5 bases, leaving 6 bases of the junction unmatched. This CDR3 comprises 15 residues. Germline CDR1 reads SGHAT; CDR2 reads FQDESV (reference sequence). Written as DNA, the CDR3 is TGTGCCAGCAGCCCAGGCGGACTAGCGACAGATACGCAGTATTTT. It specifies CASSPGGLATDTQYF.